The following is a TCR beta chain sequence with its context. No antigen is known for it. From the PCR reads, TCRdb re-called clones with MiXCR. The sample contains some 38,000 clones, around an eighth of which appear only once. This sample was included in a study of metastatic and nonmetastatic thyroid tumors. The wider study: Across peripheral blood and tumor or nodule tissue samples taken from malignant and benign thyroid patients, the repertoires were compared with one another.

Thyroid surgery had not been preceded by any treatment in any patient. With 3 bases removed from V and 10 bases from J, the gap between germline ends came to 7 bases. In germline, CDR1 is GTSNPN, CDR2 SVGIG (reference sequence). The length of the CDR3 is 11 residues. Findings of the study overall: A significant increase in TCR beta diversity was reportedly seen in malignant thyroid tumors relative to benign nodules, in blood and tumor.

The receptor was derived from a female donor with papillary thyroid cancer or a benign thyroid nodule (not recorded which). Some clones in this sample may be carry-over from other donors' samples. The sequenced sample consisted of blood. V usage is TRBV30 and J usage is TRBJ2-6; D gene ambiguous. CDR3 sequence reads: CAWRNSNVLTF. The CDR3 nucleotides are TGTGCCTGGAGGAACTCAAACGTCCTGACTTTC.